The T cell receptor (beta chain) under discussion was sequenced for a study of beta chain features in type 1 diabetes. This CDR3 region has 14 residues. Unmatched junction bases numbered 2, after V lost 3 bases and J lost 9 bases. Germline loops: CDR1 LGHNA, CDR2 YSLEER. Expressed TCRB transcripts were sequenced after all isolated RNA was converted to cDNA. TCRdb's copy holds only in-frame clones and misses some; the assay was immunoSEQ multiplex PCR. In the table there are 150,000 to 200,000 clones, roughly 9% of which are singletons. Sequencing input: central memory CD4+ T cells from blood. The TCR sequence derives from a young woman in good health. The chain combines TRBV4-3 with TRBJ1-6; TRBD1 agrees at 10 bases. This CDR3 reads CASSQRTGGSPLHF. In DNA, the CDR3 is TGCGCCAGCAGCCAGCGGACAGGGGGTTCACCCCTCCACTTT.